This TCR beta chain originates from a study of human T cells and chemical hapten exposure. General observations from the study: DPC sensitization left the count of TCRs above 1 in 1000 unchanged.

With regard to this clonotype: Its antigen is not identified.

Germline lookup yields CDR1 LGHDT and CDR2 YNNKEL (reference sequence). The germline V and J ends were trimmed by 0 bases and 0 bases, with 12 bases remaining between them. This CDR3 contains 16 residues. In TCRdb, the RACE reads were re-called with MiXCR into one record per CDR3 protein. The sample lists around 130,000 distinct CDR3 sequences, about 9.4% seen once, with 1.5% to 2% in the top ten. Time point denoted: healthy volunteer bleed at 2 weeks. Total RNA came from unfractionated whole blood. This TCR derives from a male donor in good health. Some clones in this sample may be carry-over from other donors' samples. The sample comprised whole blood. The chain carries TRBV3-1 and TRBJ2-7, with D uncertain. The CDR3 nucleotides read TGTGCCAGCAGCCAAGAAGGAGTCTTCAGCTCCTACGAGCAGTACTTC. The encoded protein is CASSQEGVFSSYEQYF.